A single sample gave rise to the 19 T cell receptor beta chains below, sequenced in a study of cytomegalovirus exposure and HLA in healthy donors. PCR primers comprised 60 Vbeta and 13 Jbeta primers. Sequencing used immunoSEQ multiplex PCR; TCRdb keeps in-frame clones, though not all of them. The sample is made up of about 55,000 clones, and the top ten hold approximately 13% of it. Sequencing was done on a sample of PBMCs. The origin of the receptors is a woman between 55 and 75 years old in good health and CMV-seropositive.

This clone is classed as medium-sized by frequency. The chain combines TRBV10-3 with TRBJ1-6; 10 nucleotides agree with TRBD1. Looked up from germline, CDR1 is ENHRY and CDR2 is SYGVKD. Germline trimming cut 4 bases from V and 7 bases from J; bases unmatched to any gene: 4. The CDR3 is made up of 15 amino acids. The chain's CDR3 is CAISATGGENSPLHF. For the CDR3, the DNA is TGTGCCATCAGTGCGACAGGGGGCGAGAATTCACCCCTCCACTTT.

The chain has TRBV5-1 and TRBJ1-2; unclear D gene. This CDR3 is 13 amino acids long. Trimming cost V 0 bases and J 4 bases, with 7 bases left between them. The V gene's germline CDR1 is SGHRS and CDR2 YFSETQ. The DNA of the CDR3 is TGCGCCAGCAGCTTGGAACGGGGCTATGGCTACACCTTC. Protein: CASSLERGYGYTF.

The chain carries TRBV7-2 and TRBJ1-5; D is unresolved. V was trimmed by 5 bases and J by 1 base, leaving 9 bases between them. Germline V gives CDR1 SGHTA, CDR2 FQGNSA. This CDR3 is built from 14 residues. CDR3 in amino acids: CASSPTGSNQPQHF. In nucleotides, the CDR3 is TGTGCCAGCAGCCCCACGGGAAGCAATCAGCCCCAGCATTTT.

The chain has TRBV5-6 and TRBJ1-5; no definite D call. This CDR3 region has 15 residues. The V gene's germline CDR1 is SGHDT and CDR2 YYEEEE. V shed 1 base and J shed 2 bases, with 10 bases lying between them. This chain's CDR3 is CASSLKGGGNQPQHF. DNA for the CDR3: TGTGCCAGCAGCTTGAAGGGCGGGGGCAATCAGCCCCAGCATTTT.

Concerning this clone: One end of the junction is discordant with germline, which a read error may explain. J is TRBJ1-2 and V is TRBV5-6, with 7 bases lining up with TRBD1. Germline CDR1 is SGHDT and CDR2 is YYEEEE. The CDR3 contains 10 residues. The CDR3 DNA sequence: TGTGCCAGCAGCTTCGGGGACAGTGTCTTC. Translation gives CASSFGDSVF.

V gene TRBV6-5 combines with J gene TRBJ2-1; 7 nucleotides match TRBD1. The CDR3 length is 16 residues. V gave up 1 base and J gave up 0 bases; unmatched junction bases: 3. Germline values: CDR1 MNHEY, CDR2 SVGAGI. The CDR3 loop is CASSYFRGSSYNEQFF. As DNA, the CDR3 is TGTGCCAGCAGTTACTTCAGGGGGAGCTCCTACAATGAGCAGTTCTTC.

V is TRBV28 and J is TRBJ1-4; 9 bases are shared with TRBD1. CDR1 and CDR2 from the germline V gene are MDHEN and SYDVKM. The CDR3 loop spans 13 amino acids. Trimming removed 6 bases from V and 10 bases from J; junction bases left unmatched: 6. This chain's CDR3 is CASRITGGGKLFF. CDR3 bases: TGTGCCAGCAGAATTACAGGGGGCGGAAAACTGTTTTTT. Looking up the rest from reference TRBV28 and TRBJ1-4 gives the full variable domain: DVKVTQSSRYLVKRTGEKVFLECVQDMDHENMFWYRQDPGLGLRLIYFSYDVKMKEKGDIPEGYSVSREKKERFSLILESASTNQTSMYLCASRITGGGKLFFGSGTQLSVL.

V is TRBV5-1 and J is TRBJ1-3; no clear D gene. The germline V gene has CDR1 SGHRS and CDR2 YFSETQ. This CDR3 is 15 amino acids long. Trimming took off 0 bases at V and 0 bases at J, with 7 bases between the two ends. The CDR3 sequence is CASSLAASSGNTIYF. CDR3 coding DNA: TGCGCCAGCAGCTTGGCAGCGTCCTCTGGAAACACCATATATTTT.

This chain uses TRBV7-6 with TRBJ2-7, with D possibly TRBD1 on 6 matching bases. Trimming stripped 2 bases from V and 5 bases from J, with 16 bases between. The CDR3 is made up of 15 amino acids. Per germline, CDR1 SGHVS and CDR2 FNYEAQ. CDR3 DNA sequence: TGTGCCAGCAGCTTAATCGCAACAGGGACACACGAGCAGTACTTC. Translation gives CASSLIATGTHEQYF.

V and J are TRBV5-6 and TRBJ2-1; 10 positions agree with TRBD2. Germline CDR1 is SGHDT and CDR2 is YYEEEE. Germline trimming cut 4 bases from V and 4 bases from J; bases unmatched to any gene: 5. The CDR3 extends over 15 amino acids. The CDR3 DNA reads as TGTGCCAGCAGCGATGGACTAGCGGAGTACAATGAGCAGTTCTTC. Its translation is CASSDGLAEYNEQFF. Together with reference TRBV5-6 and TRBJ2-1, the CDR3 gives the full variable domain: DAGVTQSPTHLIKTRGQQVTLRCSPKSGHDTVSWYQQALGQGPQFIFQYYEEEERQRGNFPDRFSGHQFPNYSSELNVNALLLGDSALYLCASSDGLAEYNEQFFGPGTRLTVL.

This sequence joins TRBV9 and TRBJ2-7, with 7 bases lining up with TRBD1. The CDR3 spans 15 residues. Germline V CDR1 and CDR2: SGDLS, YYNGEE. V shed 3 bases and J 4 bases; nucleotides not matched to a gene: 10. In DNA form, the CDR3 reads TGTGCCAGCAGCGAGGGACAGAATTCCTTATACGAGCAGTACTTC. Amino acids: CASSEGQNSLYEQYF.

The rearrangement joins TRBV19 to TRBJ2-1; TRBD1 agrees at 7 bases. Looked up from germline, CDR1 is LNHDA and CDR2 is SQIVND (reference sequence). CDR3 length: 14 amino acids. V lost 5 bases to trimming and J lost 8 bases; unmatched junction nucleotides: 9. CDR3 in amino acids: CASSGPNRGHEQFF. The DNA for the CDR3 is TGTGCCAGTAGTGGACCGAACAGGGGCCATGAGCAGTTCTTC.

The CDR3 DNA reads TGCGCCAGCAGCCGCACAGGGGCCAAGGACTATGGCTACACCTTC. It codes for CASSRTGAKDYGYTF. The V call is TRBV4-1, the J call TRBJ1-2, with 7 bases matching TRBD1. Unmatched junction bases numbered 8, after V lost 4 bases and J lost 3 bases. The germline gives CDR1 MGHRA, CDR2 YSYEKL. This CDR3 is 15 amino acids long.

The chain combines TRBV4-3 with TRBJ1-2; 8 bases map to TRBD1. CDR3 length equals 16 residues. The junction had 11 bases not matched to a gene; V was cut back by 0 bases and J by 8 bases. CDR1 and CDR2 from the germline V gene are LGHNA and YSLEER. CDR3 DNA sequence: TGCGCCAGCAGCCAAGAAGTGGTAGGACAGGGCGGAGGCTACACCTTC. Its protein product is CASSQEVVGQGGGYTF.

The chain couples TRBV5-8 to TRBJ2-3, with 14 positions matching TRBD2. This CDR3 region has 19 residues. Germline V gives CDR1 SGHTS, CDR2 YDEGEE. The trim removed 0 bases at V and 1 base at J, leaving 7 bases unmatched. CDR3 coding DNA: TGTGCCAGCAGCTTGGAGGGGACTAGCGGGGGATTCGGCACAGATACGCAGTATTTT. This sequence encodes CASSLEGTSGGFGTDTQYF.

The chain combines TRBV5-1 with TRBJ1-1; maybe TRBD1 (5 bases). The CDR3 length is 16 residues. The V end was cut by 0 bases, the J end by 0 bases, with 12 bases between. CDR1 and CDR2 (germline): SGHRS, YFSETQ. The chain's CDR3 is CASSLGSGGLNTEAFF. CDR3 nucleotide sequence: TGCGCCAGCAGCTTGGGCAGCGGGGGGTTGAACACTGAAGCTTTCTTT.

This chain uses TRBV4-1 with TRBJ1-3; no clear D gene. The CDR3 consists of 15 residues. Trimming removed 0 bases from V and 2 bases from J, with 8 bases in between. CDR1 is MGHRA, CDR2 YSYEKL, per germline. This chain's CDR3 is CASSQDSRAGNTIYF. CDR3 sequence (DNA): TGCGCCAGCAGCCAAGATTCGAGGGCTGGAAACACCATATATTTT.

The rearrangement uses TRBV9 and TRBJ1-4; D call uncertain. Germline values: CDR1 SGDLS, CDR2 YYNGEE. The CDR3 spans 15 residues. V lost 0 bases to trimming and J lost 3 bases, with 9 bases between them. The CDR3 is CASSVGLRANEKLFF. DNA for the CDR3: TGTGCCAGCAGCGTAGGGCTTCGGGCTAATGAAAAACTGTTTTTT. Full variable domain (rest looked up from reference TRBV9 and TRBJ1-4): DSGVTQTPKHLITATGQRVTLRCSPRSGDLSVYWYQQSLDQGLQFLIQYYNGEERAKGNILERFSAQQFPDLHSELNLSSLELGDSALYFCASSVGLRANEKLFFGSGTQLSVL.

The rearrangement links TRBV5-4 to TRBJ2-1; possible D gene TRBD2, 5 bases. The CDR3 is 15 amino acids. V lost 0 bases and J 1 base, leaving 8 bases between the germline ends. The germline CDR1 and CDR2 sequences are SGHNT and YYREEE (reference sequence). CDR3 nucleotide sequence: TGTGCCAGCAGCTTGGGGGGAGAATCCTACAATGAGCAGTTCTTC. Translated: CASSLGGESYNEQFF.